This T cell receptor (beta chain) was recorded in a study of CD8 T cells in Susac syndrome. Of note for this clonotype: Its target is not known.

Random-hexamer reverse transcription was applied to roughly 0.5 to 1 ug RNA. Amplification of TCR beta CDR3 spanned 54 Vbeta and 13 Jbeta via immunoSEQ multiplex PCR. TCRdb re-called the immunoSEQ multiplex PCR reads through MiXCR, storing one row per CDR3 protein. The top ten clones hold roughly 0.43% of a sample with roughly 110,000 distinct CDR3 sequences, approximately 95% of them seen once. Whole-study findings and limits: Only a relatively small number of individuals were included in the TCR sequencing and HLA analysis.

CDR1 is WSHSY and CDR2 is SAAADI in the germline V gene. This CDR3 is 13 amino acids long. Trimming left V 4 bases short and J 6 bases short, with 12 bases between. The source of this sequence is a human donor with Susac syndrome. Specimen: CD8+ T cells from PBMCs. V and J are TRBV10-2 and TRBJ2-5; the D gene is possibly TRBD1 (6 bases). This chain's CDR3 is CASSVQGGQTQYF. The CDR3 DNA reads TGCGCCAGCAGTGTACAGGGTGGACAGACCCAGTACTTC.